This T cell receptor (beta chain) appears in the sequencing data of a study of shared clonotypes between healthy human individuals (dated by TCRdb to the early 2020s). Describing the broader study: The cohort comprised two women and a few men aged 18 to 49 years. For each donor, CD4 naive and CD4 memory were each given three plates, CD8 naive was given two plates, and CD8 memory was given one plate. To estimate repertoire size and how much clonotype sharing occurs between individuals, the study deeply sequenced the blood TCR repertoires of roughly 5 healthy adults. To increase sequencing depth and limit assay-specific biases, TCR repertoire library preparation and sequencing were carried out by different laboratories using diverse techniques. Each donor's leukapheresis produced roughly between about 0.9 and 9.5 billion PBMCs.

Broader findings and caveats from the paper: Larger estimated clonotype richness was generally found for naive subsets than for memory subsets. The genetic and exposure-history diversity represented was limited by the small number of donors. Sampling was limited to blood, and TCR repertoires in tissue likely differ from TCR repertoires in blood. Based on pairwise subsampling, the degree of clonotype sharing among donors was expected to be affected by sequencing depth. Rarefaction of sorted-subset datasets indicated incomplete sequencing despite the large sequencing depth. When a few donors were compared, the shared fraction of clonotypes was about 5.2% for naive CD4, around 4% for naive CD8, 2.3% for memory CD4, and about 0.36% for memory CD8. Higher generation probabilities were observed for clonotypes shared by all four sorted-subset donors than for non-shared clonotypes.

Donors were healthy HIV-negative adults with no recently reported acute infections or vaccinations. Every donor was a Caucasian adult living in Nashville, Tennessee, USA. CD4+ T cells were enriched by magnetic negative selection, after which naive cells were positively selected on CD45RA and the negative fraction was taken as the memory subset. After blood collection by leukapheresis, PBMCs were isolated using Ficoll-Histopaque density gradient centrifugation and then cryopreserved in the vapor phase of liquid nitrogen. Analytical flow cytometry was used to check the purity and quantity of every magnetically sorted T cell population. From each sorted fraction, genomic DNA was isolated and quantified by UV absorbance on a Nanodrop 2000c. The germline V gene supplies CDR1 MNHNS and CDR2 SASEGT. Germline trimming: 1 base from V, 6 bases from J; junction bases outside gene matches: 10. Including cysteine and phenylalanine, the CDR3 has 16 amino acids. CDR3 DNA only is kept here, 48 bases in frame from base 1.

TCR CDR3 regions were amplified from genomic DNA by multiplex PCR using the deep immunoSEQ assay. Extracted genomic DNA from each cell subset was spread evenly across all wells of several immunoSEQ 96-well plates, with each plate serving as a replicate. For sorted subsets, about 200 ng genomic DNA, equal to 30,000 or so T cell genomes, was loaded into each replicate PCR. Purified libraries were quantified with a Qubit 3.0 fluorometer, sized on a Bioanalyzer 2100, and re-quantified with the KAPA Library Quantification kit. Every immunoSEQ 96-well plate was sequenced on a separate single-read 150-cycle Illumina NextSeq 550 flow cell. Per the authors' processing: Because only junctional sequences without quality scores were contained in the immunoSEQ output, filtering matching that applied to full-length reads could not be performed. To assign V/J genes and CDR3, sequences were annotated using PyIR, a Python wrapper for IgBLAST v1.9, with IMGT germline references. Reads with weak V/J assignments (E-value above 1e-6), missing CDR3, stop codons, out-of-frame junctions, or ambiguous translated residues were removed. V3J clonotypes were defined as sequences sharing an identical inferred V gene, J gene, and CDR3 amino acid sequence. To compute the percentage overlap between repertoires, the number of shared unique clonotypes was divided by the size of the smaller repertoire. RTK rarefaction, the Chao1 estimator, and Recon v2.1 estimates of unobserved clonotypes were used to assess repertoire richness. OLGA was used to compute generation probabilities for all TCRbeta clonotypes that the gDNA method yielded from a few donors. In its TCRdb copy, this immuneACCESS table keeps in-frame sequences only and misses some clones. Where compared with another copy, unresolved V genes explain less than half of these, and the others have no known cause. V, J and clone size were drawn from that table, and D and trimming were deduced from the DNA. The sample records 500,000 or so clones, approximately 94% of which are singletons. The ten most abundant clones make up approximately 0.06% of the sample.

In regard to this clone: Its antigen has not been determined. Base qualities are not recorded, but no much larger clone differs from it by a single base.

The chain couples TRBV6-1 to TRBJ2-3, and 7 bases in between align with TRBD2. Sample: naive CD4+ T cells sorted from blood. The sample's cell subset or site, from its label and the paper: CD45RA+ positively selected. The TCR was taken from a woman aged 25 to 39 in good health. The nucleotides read TGTGCCAGCAGTGAAGAAATTACGGGAGGTGAGGATACGCAGTATTTT. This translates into CASSEEITGGEDTQYF.